The 19 T cell receptor beta chains listed next were all sequenced from one sample in a study of tumor-infiltrating lymphocytes in primary liver carcinoma. Each 20-30 mg portion of unsorted bulk tissue served as the source for co-extraction of RNA and DNA. A primer matching the constant region was used to make TCR beta cDNA from around 460 ng of total RNA. Libraries of TCR beta came from three nested multiplex PCR rounds with slightly modified ARM-PCR. Investigators reported that the first two PCR rounds, at 10 cycles each, used TRBV1-TRBV30 forward primers with a C-beta reverse primer. TCRdb passed the multiplex PCR reads through MiXCR, listing each CDR3 protein once. The data contain around 88,000 distinct CDR3 sequences, just under 70% of them singletons. Specimen: tumor-adjacent normal liver tissue. These receptors were taken from a man aged 40-55 years with primary liver carcinoma and hepatitis B virus infection.

Concerning this clonotype: The CDR3 does not end in the conserved phenylalanine or tryptophan, so this is likely a read error. In DNA, the CDR3 is TGTGCCAGCAGTTACTCGAGAGCGGGCTACGAGCAGTACATC. It specifies CASSYSRAGYEQYI. The chain couples TRBV6-6 to TRBJ2-7; possibly TRBD2 for D (6 bases). The CDR3 spans 14 residues. Germline V CDR1 and CDR2: MNHNY, SVGAGI (reference sequence). V was cut by 0 bases and J by 3 bases, with 9 bases left in between.

This CDR3 reads CASSSGAGDETQYF. The CDR3 region has the DNA TGCGCCAGCAGCTCAGGAGCGGGAGATGAGACCCAGTACTTC. This sequence joins TRBV5-1 and TRBJ2-5; 8 bases agree with TRBD2. The CDR3 consists of 14 residues. V shed 3 bases, J shed 5 bases, and the junction held 6 bases outside the gene matches. CDR1 is SGHRS and CDR2 is YFSETQ in the germline V gene.

The chain combines TRBV7-8 with TRBJ2-3, with a tentative D call TRBD2 (5 bases). Per the germline V gene, CDR1 is SGHVS and CDR2 is FQNEAQ. The CDR3 covers 17 residues. Trimming left V 0 bases short and J 6 bases short, with 19 bases between. The CDR3 DNA follows: TGTGCCAGCAGCTTAGCCCAAGTGAGAGGGCCACGTGATACGCAGTATTTT. Translating gives CASSLAQVRGPRDTQYF.

Remarks on this clonotype: The junction does not match germline at one end; this may be a read error. This sequence joins TRBV11-2 and TRBJ2-7, with D maybe TRBD2 (5 bases). Germline CDR1 and CDR2: SGHAT and FQNNGV. The length of the CDR3 is 15 residues. CDR3 in DNA: TGTGCCAGCAACTTAGCGCGAGACGCAAGGTACGAGCTGTACTTC. This translates into CASNLARDARYELYF.

This clonotype was seen a few times. A read error may be the cause here, since a much bigger clone is one base away. This chain uses TRBV6-7 with TRBJ2-3; D is ambiguous. TRBV6-7 is known as an ORF, though its function is uncertain. V was pared by 5 bases and J by 5 bases, with 11 bases between. This CDR3 contains 13 residues. For the CDR3, the DNA is TGTGCCAGCAGTGAAGACATGGGAGATACGCAGTATTTT. It yields the protein CASSEDMGDTQYF.

The V call is TRBV6-5, the J call TRBJ2-3; TRBD2 is a possible D gene (6 bases). This CDR3 is built from 15 residues. Trimming took off 3 bases at V and 2 bases at J, with 12 bases between the two ends. Germline assignment: CDR1 MNHEY and CDR2 SVGAGI. CDR3 amino acids: CASSYMAGPTDTQYF. CDR3 DNA: TGTGCCAGCAGTTATATGGCGGGACCCACAGATACGCAGTATTTT.

As regards this clonotype: A junction end diverges from the germline sequence, so it may reflect a read error. The V gene is TRBV11-2, the J gene TRBJ2-1, with 8 bases matching TRBD2. The CDR3 consists of 14 residues. Germline lookup yields CDR1 SGHAT and CDR2 FQNNGV. The CDR3 region is CAGSVREDDNEQFF. In nucleotides, the CDR3 is TGTGCCGGCAGTGTGCGGGAGGACGACAATGAGCAGTTCTTC.

This clonotype has a handful of counts. A much more abundant neighbour one base away suggests this may be a read error. The chain carries TRBV4-1 and TRBJ2-2; no reliable D call. The CDR3 totals 15 residues. Germline V gene sequence: CDR1 MGHRA, CDR2 YSYEKL. The V gene lost 0 bases and the J gene lost 4 bases, with 9 bases spanning the gap. The CDR3 protein is CASSQEGPITGELFF. CDR3 DNA sequence: TGCGCCAGCAGCCAAGAAGGCCCTATCACCGGGGAGCTGTTTTTT.

On this clonotype itself: Its ends do not fully match the called genes, so a read error is possible. The V gene is TRBV11-2, the J gene TRBJ1-1, with D hard to call. CDR1 is SGHAT and CDR2 is FQNNGV in the germline V gene. This CDR3 spans 13 amino acids. The CDR3 loop is CASSFSELAEAFF. DNA of the CDR3: TGTGCCAGTAGCTTTTCGGAACTTGCTGAAGCTTTCTTT.

In regard to this clonotype: Here the CDR3 omits its conserved ending phenylalanine or tryptophan, so a read error is the likely source. It is unclear where the CDR3 begins or ends on the DNA, so no DNA is shown, and the CDR3 is as TCRdb lists it. This sequence joins TRBV11-2 and TRBJ2-7. The CDR3 has 12 residues if both end residues are counted. CDR1 SGHAT and CDR2 FQNNGV come from the germline V gene. The CDR3 reads CASSLERNEHHY.

Comment on this clonotype: Given a much more abundant clone one base away, this may be a read error. The CDR3 reads CVSSLAFGMNTEAFF. DNA of the CDR3: TGTGTCAGCAGCTTGGCATTTGGGATGAACACTGAAGCTTTCTTT. The chain has TRBV5-5 and TRBJ1-1; D unresolved. This CDR3 is built from 15 residues. From germline, CDR1 is SGHKS and CDR2 YYEKEE (reference sequence).

Concerning this clonotype: An end of the junction does not agree with germline; a read error may underlie this. This chain joins TRBV11-2 and TRBJ2-7; D gene ambiguous. The CDR3 has 13 residues. The germline gives CDR1 SGHAT, CDR2 FQNNGV. In DNA, the CDR3 is TGTACCAGCAGCTCCGATGGGTGGAACGAGCAGTACTTC. It yields the protein CTSSSDGWNEQYF.

The chain joins TRBV11-3 to TRBJ2-1; TRBD2 is a possible D gene (5 bases). V lost 6 bases, J lost 10 bases, and 19 bases lay in between. The CDR3 consists of 14 residues. Per germline, CDR1 SGHNT and CDR2 YENEEA. Written as DNA, the CDR3 is TGTGCCAGCAGTTCCCGGGGTAGCACCAAAGAGCAGTTCTTC. Translation: CASSSRGSTKEQFF.

A word on this clonotype: Since a much larger clone is just one base distant, this may be a read error. This chain links TRBV5-6 with TRBJ2-1; 13 bases align to TRBD2. The CDR3 runs to 13 residues. Germline values: CDR1 SGHDT, CDR2 YYEEEE. For the CDR3, the DNA is TGTGCCAACAGCCAATGGACTAGCGGGAGTCGGTTCTTC. It yields the protein CANSQWTSGSRFF.

Comment on this clonotype: At one end the junction does not follow the germline gene, possibly because of a read error. The J gene is TRBJ2-7, the V gene TRBV11-2, with D uncertain. Looked up from germline, CDR1 is SGHAT and CDR2 is FQNNGV. The CDR3 contains 14 residues. CDR3 in amino acids: CARGLTDTAYEQYF. CDR3 nucleotide sequence: TGTGCCAGGGGCTTAACTGACACTGCCTACGAACAGTACTTC.

There are many counts of this clonotype. The genes are TRBV4-1 and TRBJ2-5, with 9 positions matching TRBD2. Germline trimming cut 0 bases from V and 5 bases from J; bases unmatched to any gene: 7. This CDR3 contains 16 residues. Germline V gene sequence: CDR1 MGHRA, CDR2 YSYEKL. CDR3: CASSQDLAGGFETQYF. The CDR3 DNA is TGCGCCAGCAGCCAAGATTTGGCGGGAGGGTTTGAGACCCAGTACTTC.

Notes on this clonotype: A read error may be the cause here, since a much bigger clone is one base away. The J gene is TRBJ2-3, the V gene TRBV4-1; tentatively, D is TRBD1 (5 bases). CDR1 is MGHRA, CDR2 YSYEKL, per germline. The CDR3 loop spans 14 amino acids. CDR3 residues: CASSQSWGTDTHYF. Here the CDR3 DNA reads TGCGCCAGCAGCCAAAGCTGGGGCACAGATACGCACTATTTT.

A note on this clonotype: Being one base from a much bigger clone, this may be a read error. The CDR3 DNA reads TGTGCCAGCGGCTCCAGGGTGGGCGAGCAGTACTTC. Its translation is CASGSRVGEQYF. The chain employs TRBV7-9 and TRBJ2-7; weak D call: TRBD1 (5 bases). V was pared by 8 bases and J by 6 bases, with 14 bases between. This CDR3 is 12 amino acids long. In germline, CDR1 is SEHNR, CDR2 FQNEAQ (reference sequence).

This clonotype has ten or more counts. The genes are TRBV5-6 and TRBJ2-5; 7 nucleotides line up with TRBD1. This CDR3 region has 14 residues. With 4 bases clipped from V and 4 bases from J, the junction kept 7 bases outside the gene matches. CDR1 SGHDT and CDR2 YYEEEE come from the germline V gene. CDR3 coding DNA: TGTGCCAGCAGCAGACAGGGCGAGGGAGAGACCCAGTACTTC. Amino acid sequence: CASSRQGEGETQYF.